Listed below are T cell receptor beta chains from one sample, sequenced in a study of cytotoxic CD8 clonotypes in ibrutinib-treated CLL. Libraries were prepared by immunoSEQ multiplex PCR; TCRdb keeps only in-frame clonotypes and omits some of them. Counted here are 150,000 to 200,000 clones, 70% to 90% occurring once; the ten biggest clones make up roughly 3%. Material: PBMCs, obtained at disease progression, from a patient treated with ibrutinib. The receptors come from a human donor with chronic lymphocytic leukemia. Both conserved end residues are part of each CDR3. The D gene is left open where the match is weak. Part of the rows lack a size; the others show once, few, many or a class for expanded clones.

TRBJ2-1,TRBV18,-,TRBD2,TGTGCCAGCGCCTTCGGGGAGCGGGAGAGATCCTACAATGAGCAGTTCTTC,CASAFGERERSYNEQFF
TRBJ1-1,TRBV18,-,-,TGTGCCAGCTCGCACCCCCCACCGGGTCACAAGGTCCGGGACACTGAAGCTTTCTTT,CASSHPPPGHKVRDTEAFF
TRBJ2-3,TRBV19,-,-,TGTGCCAGTAGTGCCCCTGAGATGGCAGATACGCAGTATTTT,CASSAPEMADTQYF
TRBJ2-1,TRBV27,-,TRBD2,TGTGCCAGCAGTTTACCTAGCGGGAGGCACAATGAGCAGTTCTTC,CASSLPSGRHNEQFF
TRBJ1-5,TRBV28,few,TRBD1,TGTGCCAGCCAGGGACAGCTAAAGTATAGCAATCAGCCCCAGCATTTT,CASQGQLKYSNQPQHF
TRBJ2-5,TRBV4-1,-,-,TGCGCCAGCAGCCAAGATCCGCGCCGGGGACCCCAAGAGACCCAGTACTTC,CASSQDPRRGPQETQYF
TRBJ2-4,TRBV18,few,-,TGTGCCAGCTCACCCGACAGGAACATTCAGTACTTC,CASSPDRNIQYF
TRBJ1-5,TRBV4-1,-,-,TGCGCCAGCAGCCAAGATGGGGCGGCAGCGTATAGCAATCAGCCCCAGCATTTT,CASSQDGAAAYSNQPQHF
TRBJ2-3,TRBV10-3,-,TRBD2,TGTGCCATCAGTGCGCGGGAGAAGACTAGCACAGATACGCAGTATTTT,CAISAREKTSTDTQYF
TRBJ1-1,TRBV5-4,-,TRBD1,TGTGCCAGCAGCCCGGGGGACAGGGCAAACACTGAAGCTTTCTTT,CASSPGDRANTEAFF
TRBJ1-5,TRBV2,few,-,TGTGCCAGCAGTGAAGCGCTTCGGGGTCGGGGCAATCAGCCCCAGCATTTT,CASSEALRGRGNQPQHF
TRBJ1-5,TRBV28,-,-,TGTGCCAGCAGTTTCTGGGGGACAAACAATCAGCCCCAGCATTTT,CASSFWGTNNQPQHF
TRBJ1-4,TRBV19,-,-,TGTGCCAGTAGTGCCCGCTGGGGAGGGAATGAAAAACTGTTTTTT,CASSARWGGNEKLFF
TRBJ2-3,TRBV2,-,TRBD2,TGTGCCAGCTCCCGGTCAGGACTAGCGGGAGGGCCCCGGGATACGCAGTATTTT,CASSRSGLAGGPRDTQYF
TRBJ2-5,TRBV7-2,-,-,TGTGCCAGCAGCTCGAGGCTAGCCCGGGAGACCCAGTACTTC,CASSSRLARETQYF
TRBJ1-2,TRBV11-3,few,-,TGTGCCAGCAGCGGCCGAGGACGGTATGGCTACACCTTC,CASSGRGRYGYTF
TRBJ1-1,TRBV29-1,-,-,TGCAGCGTTGTCCGATCACCCGGACAGCAGGAAGCTTTCTTT,CSVVRSPGQQEAFF
TRBJ1-2,TRBV14,once,-,TGTGCCAGCAGCCAAGATGGGGCCGATGAATATGGCTACACCTTC,CASSQDGADEYGYTF
TRBJ2-7,TRBV5-1,-,-,TGCGCCAGCAGCCCCCGGGACCCTCGTGGGAACTACGAGCAGTACTTC,CASSPRDPRGNYEQYF
TRBJ1-1,TRBV7-2,-,TRBD1,TGTGCCAGCAGCTCGAGGACAGGGGCACGAGAAGCTTTCTTT,CASSSRTGAREAFF
TRBJ2-2,TRBV27,-,-,TGTGCCAGCAAACTATCGGCGGGGAAAGGGACGGTGTTTTTT,CASKLSAGKGTVFF
TRBJ2-7,TRBV6-5,many,-,TGTGCCAGCCGTTCCGGGACGGGGATCGAGCAGTACTTC,CASRSGTGIEQYF
TRBJ2-7,TRBV5-1,-,-,TGCGCCAGCAGCACCGAGGGGGCCTACGAGCAGTACTTC,CASSTEGAYEQYF
TRBJ2-1,TRBV30,once,TRBD2,TGTGCCTGTGCGGGAGGGCCTTGGGATGAGCAGTTCTTC,CACAGGPWDEQFF
TRBJ1-5,TRBV5-5,-,-,TGTGCCAGCAGCTCGATCTACGATCAGCCCCAGCATTTT,CASSSIYDQPQHF
TRBJ2-1,TRBV19,-,TRBD2,TGTGCCAGTAGAGCGGGAGCGATGAGCTCCTACAATGAGCAGTTCTTC,CASRAGAMSSYNEQFF
TRBJ2-1,TRBV5-1,-,-,TGCGCCAGCAGCTTGGAACATCCAACCTACAATGAGCAGTTCTTC,CASSLEHPTYNEQFF
TRBJ2-5,TRBV19,-,TRBD2,TGTGCCAGTAGTACCAGGGTACTAGCGGGAGAAGAGACCCAGTACTTC,CASSTRVLAGEETQYF
TRBJ2-7,TRBV4-3,-,TRBD2,TGCGCCAGCAGCCAGGGGCCGGGACTAGCGGGGGAGGGCCCCTACGAGCAGTACTTC,CASSQGPGLAGEGPYEQYF
TRBJ2-3,TRBV5-1,-,TRBD2,TGCGCCAGCAGCTTACACATGACTAGCGGTAGAACAGATACGCAGTATTTT,CASSLHMTSGRTDTQYF
TRBJ2-7,TRBV19,-,-,TGTGCCAGTAGTGAAAATGGGGTCCCCTACGAGCAGTACTTC,CASSENGVPYEQYF
TRBJ2-6,TRBV9,-,-,TGTGCCAGCAGCGTCCTAGGGAGCTCTGGGGCCAACGTCCTGACTTTC,CASSVLGSSGANVLTF
TRBJ2-3,TRBV4-2,-,-,TGTGCCAGCAGCCAAGATCTTGGGGAACTCACAGATACGCAGTATTTT,CASSQDLGELTDTQYF
TRBJ1-5,TRBV7-3,-,TRBD1,TGTGCCAGCAGCTCGCGGACAGGGGGCTCTCAGCCCCAGCATTTT,CASSSRTGGSQPQHF
TRBJ2-1,TRBV5-1,-,TRBD1,TGCGCCAGCAGTCTCGGACAGGGGCCCTACAATGAGCAGTTCTTC,CASSLGQGPYNEQFF
TRBJ2-1,TRBV6-1,-,TRBD1,TGTGCCAGCAAGATTTCGAGGACAGGGGTACATGAGCAGTTCTTC,CASKISRTGVHEQFF
TRBJ2-5,TRBV6-1,few,-,TGTGCCAGCAGTGAAGCCCGAGGCGGAATCTTTCTAGAGACCCAGTACTTC,CASSEARGGIFLETQYF
TRBJ2-7,TRBV5-4,-,-,TGTGCCAGCAGCAGTGGGTATGGGGGGGCCTCCCCTTACGAGCAGTACTTC,CASSSGYGGASPYEQYF
TRBJ1-4,TRBV6-4,-,-,TGTGCCAGCAGTACTTCATGGGGGTACGGTGAAAAACTGTTTTTT,CASSTSWGYGEKLFF
TRBJ2-7,TRBV5-4,-,-,TGTGCCTGTAGTCTCGACCTCCCCCCCTACGAGCAGTACTTC,CACSLDLPPYEQYF
TRBJ1-5,TRBV12-1,-,-,TGTGCCAGCAGCTTTAGCAGGCAGGGGGATCAGCCCCAGCATTTT,CASSFSRQGDQPQHF
TRBJ1-4,TRBV5-1,once,-,TGCGCCAGCAGCCCGGGGGAGGCAGATGAAAAACTGTTTTTT,CASSPGEADEKLFF
TRBJ1-5,TRBV5-6,-,-,TGTGCCAGCAGCTCCTACTCCAATCGGCCCCAGCATTTT,CASSSYSNRPQHF
TRBJ1-5,TRBV28,-,-,TGTGCCAGCAGTATCCAGACCTACCAGCCCCAGCATTTT,CASSIQTYQPQHF
TRBJ1-5,TRBV12-5,-,-,TGTGCTAGTGGTCAGAACCAGCCCCAGCATTTT,CASGQNQPQHF
TRBJ2-5,TRBV2,-,-,TGTGCCAGCAGTGTTCAAGGGGCCCTTATGCAAGAGACCCAGTACTTC,CASSVQGALMQETQYF
TRBJ1-2,TRBV9,-,-,TGTGCCAGCAGCGATTCGGGGGCCTATGGCTACACCTTC,CASSDSGAYGYTF
TRBJ1-5,TRBV4-1,few,-,TGCGCCAGCAGCCAAGAACTGACGGATTATAGCAATCAGCCCCAGCATTTT,CASSQELTDYSNQPQHF
TRBJ1-3,TRBV9,-,-,TGTGCCAGCAATGGGGGATCCTCTGGAAACACCATATATTTT,CASNGGSSGNTIYF
TRBJ2-1,TRBV27,-,TRBD2,TGTGCCAGCAGTTTATCGGGACTAGCGGGAAATGAGCAGTTCTTC,CASSLSGLAGNEQFF
TRBJ1-3,TRBV7-2,-,-,TGTGCCAGCAGATCGGGCTCGGGAAACACCATATATTTT,CASRSGSGNTIYF
TRBJ1-4,TRBV4-1,-,TRBD1,TGCGCCAGCAGCGCGCCGGGACAGGGTGGCGAAAAACTGTTTTTT,CASSAPGQGGEKLFF
TRBJ2-3,TRBV7-2,-,-,TGTGCCAGCAGCCGAGATGGGAAAAGCACAGATACGCAGTATTTT,CASSRDGKSTDTQYF
TRBJ2-7,TRBV11-2,few,-,TGTGCCAGCAGCTTAATGTGGTCCTCCTACGAGCAGTACTTC,CASSLMWSSYEQYF
TRBJ2-2,TRBV6-1,few,-,TGTGCCAGCAGTGAAAGAAGCGGAGGGAACACCGGGGAGCTGTTTTTT,CASSERSGGNTGELFF